What follows are 12 T cell receptor beta chains derived from one specimen sequenced in a study of chemoradiotherapy in HPV16-positive cancers. TCRdb's copy holds only in-frame clones and misses some; the assay was immunoSEQ multiplex PCR. The table lists about 68,000 clones, more than 70% of them singletons. The sequenced sample was blood, obtained from a patient who underwent chemoradiotherapy. These receptors were obtained from a human donor with HPV-associated anogenital cancer.

The rearrangement joins TRBV10-3 to TRBJ1-2; TRBD1 is a possible D gene (5 bases). In germline, CDR1 is ENHRY, CDR2 SYGVKD. There are 15 residues in the CDR3. V lost 2 bases, J lost 3 bases, and 13 bases lay in between. CDR3 loop: CAISESGQGDYGYTF. CDR3 nucleotides: TGTGCCATCAGTGAGAGTGGGCAGGGTGACTATGGCTACACCTTC.

This chain uses TRBV6-6 with TRBJ1-1; no clear D. Germline V CDR1 and CDR2: MNHNY, SVGAGI (reference sequence). The CDR3 sequence is 16 residues long. Trimming left V 6 bases short and J 0 bases short, with 17 bases between. The CDR3 here is CASSDFSKGMNTEAFF. Here the CDR3 DNA reads TGTGCCAGCAGCGACTTCTCGAAGGGAATGAACACTGAAGCTTTCTTT.

V is TRBV4-2 and J is TRBJ2-7; D is possibly TRBD2 (6 bases). Germline lookup yields CDR1 LGHNA and CDR2 YNFKEQ. The CDR3 has 16 amino acids. The V end was cut by 0 bases, the J end by 2 bases, with 14 bases between. The CDR3 region is CASSQEVLGLTYEQYF. In DNA, the CDR3 is TGTGCCAGCAGCCAAGAAGTTTTGGGACTTACCTACGAGCAGTACTTC.

J is TRBJ2-7 and V is TRBV5-6; maybe TRBD2 (5 bases). Germline values: CDR1 SGHDT, CDR2 YYEEEE. V was clipped by 4 bases and J by 2 bases, with 16 bases between them. The length of the CDR3 is 15 residues. The CDR3 DNA follows: TGTGCCAGCAGCCCCGGTGGTCCAGCGGCCTACGAGCAGTACTTC. Its protein is CASSPGGPAAYEQYF.

The chain links TRBV28 to TRBJ1-2, with TRBD1 matching over 7 bases. The CDR3 is made up of 14 amino acids. Germline V CDR1 and CDR2: MDHEN, SYDVKM. V dropped 6 bases and J dropped 8; count of bases not matched to a gene: 12. CDR3 protein: CASRLKTGWEGYTF. In DNA, the CDR3 is TGTGCCAGCAGGCTGAAGACAGGGTGGGAGGGCTACACCTTC.

A single count supports this clone. The chain carries TRBV7-2 and TRBJ2-1; the D is unclear. Germline CDR1 is SGHTA and CDR2 is FQGNSA. The CDR3 is 14 residues long. Trimming left V 4 bases short and J 9 bases short, with 16 bases between. CDR3 sequence reads: CASSSITPLGEQFF. CDR3 DNA: TGTGCCAGCAGCTCCATAACCCCTCTGGGTGAGCAGTTCTTC.

The count of this clone is one. The rearrangement links TRBV29-1 to TRBJ2-3, with D unresolved. The germline V gene encodes CDR1 SQVTM and CDR2 ANQGSEA. The CDR3 totals 11 residues. V lost 4 bases and J 8 bases, leaving 10 bases between the germline ends. In DNA, the CDR3 is TGCAGCGTTGTGACTCAGGCTACGCAGTATTTT. It specifies CSVVTQATQYF.

The chain couples TRBV4-2 to TRBJ2-7; D is uncertain. Between the trimmed V and J ends, which lost 1 base and 1 base, there was a span of 14 bases. The CDR3 consists of 16 residues. From germline, CDR1 is LGHNA and CDR2 YNFKEQ. This CDR3 is CASSQASNSASYEQYF. The CDR3 region has the DNA TGTGCCAGCAGCCAAGCTAGTAACTCAGCTTCCTACGAGCAGTACTTC.

This chain's CDR3 is CASSQAFGRAGELFF. The CDR3 DNA reads TGCGCCAGCAGCCAAGCTTTTGGGCGCGCCGGGGAGCTGTTTTTT. V and J are TRBV4-1 and TRBJ2-2; D gene ambiguous. Trimming removed 1 base from V and 6 bases from J, with 12 bases in between. The CDR3 totals 15 residues. Germline CDR1 reads MGHRA; CDR2 reads YSYEKL.

V gene TRBV6-6 combines with J gene TRBJ1-2, with 7 positions matching TRBD1. V shed 7 bases, J shed 4 bases, and the junction held 9 bases outside the gene matches. The CDR3 is 14 residues long. Germline assignment: CDR1 MNHNY and CDR2 SVGAGI (reference sequence). The CDR3 region is CASTGDSGPYGYTF. CDR3 nucleotides: TGTGCCAGCACCGGGGACAGTGGTCCCTATGGCTACACCTTC.

The rearrangement joins TRBV11-2 to TRBJ1-4; 11 nucleotides match TRBD1. J gave up 6 bases and V 4 bases, and 4 bases lay outside the gene matches. The CDR3 extends over 15 amino acids. Germline CDR1 is SGHAT and CDR2 is FQNNGV. DNA of the CDR3: TGTGCCAGCAGCTCCAGGACAGGGGGCTATGAAAAACTGTTTTTT. Translating gives CASSSRTGGYEKLFF.

This chain uses TRBV7-2 with TRBJ1-4, with 9 bases aligning to TRBD1. CDR1 is SGHTA and CDR2 is FQGNSA in the germline V gene. With V trimmed by 6 bases and J by 5 bases, 4 bases remained unmatched. This CDR3 comprises 14 residues. CDR3 DNA: TGTGCCAGCAGTTCCGGGACAGGGAATGAAAAACTGTTTTTT. It is translated as CASSSGTGNEKLFF.